Given below is one T cell receptor (beta chain) in context. These data belong to a study of cytomegalovirus exposure and HLA in healthy donors. Both 60 Vbeta primers and 13 Jbeta primers went into the PCR. Libraries were prepared by immunoSEQ multiplex PCR; TCRdb keeps only in-frame clonotypes and omits some of them. This table holds fewer than 200,000 clones, 80% to 90% found once. At sampling all donors were nominally healthy, likely with unrecorded immune exposures. The CDR3 loop spans 13 amino acids. Germline values: CDR1 LNHDA, CDR2 SQIVND (reference sequence). Trimming shortened V by 3 bases and J by 11 bases, and 14 bases separated the two germline ends.

This sequence joins TRBV19 and TRBJ2-1, with no clear D. Specimen: PBMCs. This TCR was sampled from a woman aged 18-29 years in good health and CMV-seronegative. For the CDR3, the DNA is TGTGCCAGTAGTATTCCCGACTTGCGAAAGCAGTTCTTC. This translates into CASSIPDLRKQFF.